These T cell receptor beta chains were read from a single sample in a study of blood T cell repertoires in COVID-19. TCRdb's table, derived via immunoSEQ multiplex PCR, lists solely in-frame clones and lacks some. The sample contains about 170,000 clones, around 83% of which appear only once. Sequenced input: PBMCs or T cells enriched from blood (not recorded which). The receptors stem from a woman in her fifties or sixties in a cohort exposed to, infected with or recovered from COVID-19 (not recorded which). CDR3s include the opening cysteine and the closing phenylalanine or tryptophan. The D gene is left open where the match is weak. The size field is filled for only some rows; it gives once, few, many or a size class.

clone size | D gene | J gene | V gene | CDR3 protein | CDR3 DNA
- | TRBD1 | TRBJ1-2 | TRBV6-2/TRBV6-3 | CASSTGVGGYTF | TGTGCCAGCAGTACAGGGGTGGGAGGCTACACCTTC
few | - | TRBJ1-5 | TRBV7-6 | CASSLYQGINQPQHF | TGTGCCAGCAGCTTATACCAGGGGATCAATCAGCCCCAGCATTTT
few | - | TRBJ1-3 | TRBV6-5 | CASSPTPGSIYF | TGTGCCAGCAGTCCAACTCCGGGGTCCATATATTTT
once | - | TRBJ2-1 | TRBV6-4 | CASSEGTGSYNEQFF | TGTGCCAGCAGTGAGGGGACTGGCTCCTACAATGAGCAGTTCTTC
- | - | TRBJ2-3 | TRBV6-6 | CASSYSPGGTDTQYF | TGTGCCAGCAGTTACTCGCCCGGGGGCACAGATACGCAGTATTTT
few | - | TRBJ2-2 | TRBV2 | CASSEGGPITGELFF | TGTGCCAGCAGTGAAGGGGGGCCGATCACCGGGGAGCTGTTTTTT
once | - | TRBJ1-1 | TRBV12-3/TRBV12-4 | CASSLVYREAFF | TGTGCCAGCAGTTTAGTATACAGGGAAGCTTTCTTT
- | TRBD1 | TRBJ1-4 | TRBV18 | CASSLSPGTGLNEKLFF | TGTGCCAGCTCACTGTCGCCTGGGACAGGTTTAAATGAAAAACTGTTTTTT
- | TRBD1 | TRBJ1-2 | TRBV19 | CASSPLALGDRYNYGYTF | TGTGCCAGTAGTCCCCTGGCGTTAGGGGACAGATATAACTATGGCTACACCTTC
- | TRBD1 | TRBJ1-4 | TRBV5-4 | CASSLGRTGVIPTNEKLFF | TGTGCCAGCAGCTTGGGTAGGACAGGGGTTATCCCAACTAATGAAAAACTGTTTTTT
- | - | TRBJ2-3 | TRBV9 | CASSVQDSSTDTQYF | TGTGCCAGCAGCGTTCAGGACTCTAGCACAGATACGCAGTATTTT
- | - | TRBJ1-1 | TRBV5-4 | CASSLAGYTEAFF | TGTGCCAGCAGCTTGGCAGGGTACACTGAAGCTTTCTTT
once | TRBD2 | TRBJ2-1 | TRBV7-2 | CASGGGVSDYNEQFF | TGTGCCAGCGGCGGGGGAGTATCGGACTACAATGAGCAGTTCTTC
once | TRBD1 | TRBJ2-7 | TRBV20-1 | CSANDRGVYEQYF | TGCAGTGCTAATGACAGGGGAGTGTACGAGCAGTACTTC
- | TRBD1 | TRBJ2-5 | TRBV11-2 | CASSDRVEETQYF | TGTGCCAGCAGTGACAGGGTAGAAGAGACCCAGTACTTC
- | TRBD2 | TRBJ2-2 | TRBV18 | CASSDRITSGDATGELFF | TGTGCCAGCTCTGACCGGATCACTAGCGGGGACGCCACCGGGGAGCTGTTTTTT
- | TRBD1 | TRBJ2-7 | TRBV2 | CASSPGTGNYNEQYF | TGTGCCAGCAGCCCTGGGACAGGGAACTATAACGAGCAGTACTTC
- | - | TRBJ2-2 | TRBV5-1 | CASSEGHIDTGELFF | TGCGCCAGCAGCGAGGGACACATAGACACCGGGGAGCTGTTTTTT
- | - | TRBJ1-2 | TRBV3-1/TRBV3-2 | CASSQATGSYGYTF | TGTGCCAGCAGCCAAGCAACAGGGTCCTATGGCTACACCTTC
- | - | TRBJ1-1 | TRBV25-1 | CASSESMGGTEAFF | TGTGCCAGCAGTGAAAGCATGGGGGGCACTGAAGCTTTCTTT
- | - | TRBJ2-2 | TRBV10-3 | CAIREQGKNTGELFF | TGTGCCATCAGAGAGCAGGGAAAGAACACCGGGGAGCTGTTTTTT
- | - | TRBJ2-5 | TRBV5-1 | CASSLEGGTGETQYF | TGCGCCAGCAGCTTGGAGGGCGGGACGGGCGAGACCCAGTACTTC
- | - | TRBJ2-2 | TRBV3-1/TRBV3-2 | CASSQEPRRVTTGELFF | TGTGCCAGCAGCCAAGAACCCCGCAGGGTAACAACCGGGGAGCTGTTTTTT
- | - | TRBJ1-4 | TRBV5-8 | CASSGGVGHANEKLFF | TGTGCCAGCAGCGGGGGCGTCGGGCACGCTAATGAAAAACTGTTTTTT
- | TRBD1 | TRBJ2-7 | TRBV6-1 | CASSEDRGLEQYF | TGTGCCAGCAGTGAAGACAGGGGGCTCGAGCAGTACTTC
- | - | TRBJ1-5 | TRBV3-1/TRBV3-2 | CASSPRGGNQPQHF | TGTGCCAGCAGCCCGCGGGGGGGCAATCAGCCCCAGCATTTT
- | - | TRBJ1-6 | TRBV5-1 | CASSLASGHSPLHF | TGCGCCAGCAGCTTGGCAAGCGGGCATTCACCCCTCCACTTT
- | TRBD1 | TRBJ2-5 | TRBV6-5 | CASGPGQGWTQYF | TGTGCCAGCGGACCCGGACAGGGGTGGACCCAGTACTTC
- | - | TRBJ2-1 | TRBV3-1/TRBV3-2 | CASSVAYEQFF | TGTGCCAGCAGTGTGGCATACGAGCAGTTCTTC
- | - | TRBJ1-6 | TRBV19 | CASSIEGRQKNSPLHF | TGTGCCAGTAGTATAGAGGGGCGACAGAAGAATTCACCCCTCCACTTT
- | - | TRBJ1-2 | TRBV5-8 | CASSLHARPPNYGYTF | TGTGCCAGCAGCTTGCACGCCAGGCCTCCTAACTATGGCTACACCTTC
- | - | TRBJ2-6 | TRBV30 | CAWSVGGTQPRRDVLTF | TGTGCCTGGAGTGTCGGGGGGACACAACCCCGAAGGGACGTCCTGACTTTC
- | TRBD1 | TRBJ2-7 | TRBV29-1 | CSASLGTGSTLSYEQYF | TGCAGCGCCAGCCTCGGGACAGGTTCCACCCTCTCCTACGAGCAGTACTTC
- | TRBD2 | TRBJ2-2 | TRBV4-2 | CASSPGSGGAGELFF | TGTGCCAGCAGCCCCGGGAGCGGGGGGGCCGGGGAGCTGTTTTTT
- | - | TRBJ1-5 | TRBV28 | CASSTTQPQHF | TGTGCCAGCAGCACCACACAGCCCCAGCATTTT